The source of this T cell receptor (beta chain) is a study of T cells in Graves' hyperthyroidism and ophthalmopathy. CDR3 length: 15 amino acids. CDR1 is MNHNS, CDR2 SASEGT, per germline. Trimming shortened V by 8 bases and J by 5 bases, and 16 bases separated the two germline ends. Turning to this clonotype: Its antigen remains unknown.

TCR beta CDR3 regions were amplified from RNA. Primed by the HTBI set, a first-round RT-PCR was run on the TCR CDR3. From the multiplex PCR reads, TCRdb called clonotypes with MiXCR, one entry per CDR3 protein. The sample records approximately 350,000 distinct CDR3 sequences, around 15% being singletons. Study-wide findings and caveats: Peripheral blood also featured most of the thyroid clonotypes expanded above 0.001. Ophthalmopathy cases were set apart from stable hyperthyroidism by a 13 V-J model.

The chain recombines TRBV6-1 with TRBJ1-6; D gene ambiguous. Source material: blood. This clonotype was obtained from an older woman with Graves' ophthalmopathy. CDR3 residues: CASVKRPTDNSPLHF. The CDR3 nucleotides are TGTGCCAGCGTCAAACGACCGACCGATAATTCACCCCTCCACTTT.